Sequencing of this TCR beta chain was carried out in a study of blood T cell repertoires in COVID-19 (dated by TCRdb to the early 2020s). General notes on the study: Samples covering the acute and convalescent phases of COVID-19 were provided by collaborators in the United States, Italy and Spain. The material from the prospective study consisted of cDNA or gDNA derived from T cells, B-cell-depleted T cells, or PBMCs. Deeply sampled blood TCRbeta repertoires from subjects exposed to, actively infected with, or recovered from COVID-19 were included in the dataset. The repertoires were released in a freely available public database intended as a resource for research on the immune response to SARS-CoV-2. The samples were drawn from the first 160 participants of the ongoing ImmuneRACE study and from more than 1,000 subjects provided by 6 global collaborators. The sample metadata nearly always contained a de-identified subject ID, COVID-19 status, age in years and sex. Where available, HLA class I and class II types were obtained from metadata supplied by the sample provider rather than from assay-based typing.

The paper's findings and limits, for the study overall: Clinical and demographic metadata were provided uncurated, with the amount varying by source and participant.

Participants in the prospective study were enrolled through a virtual design, were aged about 18 to 100 years, and lived in about two dozen United States geographic areas. To assign participants to cohorts, the prospective study relied on clinical history that participants themselves reported in a screening survey and a study questionnaire. ImmuneRACE Cohort 3 recovered participants were defined by two consecutive negative NP/OP PCR tests, healthcare professional clearance, or symptom resolution. In the prospective study, whole blood, serum and a nasopharyngeal or oropharyngeal swab were collected from each participant by mobile phlebotomists. Additional blood draws and questionnaires over an approximately two-month period could optionally be provided by prospective study participants. Blood samples from the prospective study were shipped frozen or at room temperature prior to DNA extraction. TCRbeta CDR3 regions were amplified from genomic DNA by means of the immunoSEQ Assay, a bias-controlled multiplex PCR. In the original analysis: Nucleated cell counts per sample were estimated from amplification of reference gene primers within the assay. Sequence reads were collapsed and filtered to measure the absolute abundance of every unique TCRbeta CDR3 rearrangement. For each sample, productive Simpson clonality was calculated by taking the square root of Simpson's diversity index across productive rearrangements. TCRdb holds this immuneACCESS table with in-frame rearrangements only. Some clones are missing; in checked studies, unresolved V genes explain under half, and the rest has no known cause. That table gives V, J and clone size, and the DNA gave D and trimming. The sample yields 300,000 to 450,000 clones; more than 75% were counted once. The ten largest clonotypes hold roughly 1.4% of the sample.

About this clone: Its antigen target is currently unknown. Base qualities are not recorded, but no much larger clone differs from it by a single base.

CDR1 and CDR2, per the germline V gene, are LGHNT and FRNRAP. The V end gives up 3 bases and the J end 0 bases, leaving 2 bases in the junction not matched to a gene. The CDR3 sequence holds 15 residues, the cysteine and phenylalanine included. Only the CDR3 DNA stays, 45 bases, in frame from base 1. The sequencing input was PBMCs or T cells enriched from blood (not recorded which). The TCR sequence derives from a man between 25 and 39 years old who had recovered from COVID-19. This chain joins TRBV12-5 to TRBJ2-3, and 8 junction bases match TRBD2. The CDR3 corresponds to CASGLGLASTDTQYF. The DNA sequence is as follows: TGTGCTAGTGGTTTAGGACTAGCTAGCACAGATACGCAGTATTTT.